The T cell receptor beta chain described here comes from a study of T cell responses to AZD1222 COVID-19 vaccine. Study-wide points: In a largely white British group with more females than males, clonal diversity was possibly underestimated. Only five or six AZD1222 recipients were seropositive at baseline.

Assay: immunoSEQ multiplex PCR; the TCRdb copy retains only in-frame clones and omits some. The sample contains about 200,000 clones, approximately 94% of which appear only once. Trimming removed 5 bases at V and 4 bases at J, with 7 bases between. The CDR3 runs 12 residues. CDR1 is SEHNR, CDR2 FQNEAQ, per germline (reference sequence). Of note for this clone: As yet, its antigen is unknown.

V and J are TRBV7-9 and TRBJ2-3; the D is unclear. Sequences were derived from peripheral blood, sampled 28 days after the second AZD1222 dose. The origin of this receptor is an adult who received the AZD1222 COVID-19 vaccine. CDR3 protein: CASSDRPDTQYF. CDR3 DNA sequence: TGTGCCAGCAGCGACCGCCCAGATACGCAGTATTTT.